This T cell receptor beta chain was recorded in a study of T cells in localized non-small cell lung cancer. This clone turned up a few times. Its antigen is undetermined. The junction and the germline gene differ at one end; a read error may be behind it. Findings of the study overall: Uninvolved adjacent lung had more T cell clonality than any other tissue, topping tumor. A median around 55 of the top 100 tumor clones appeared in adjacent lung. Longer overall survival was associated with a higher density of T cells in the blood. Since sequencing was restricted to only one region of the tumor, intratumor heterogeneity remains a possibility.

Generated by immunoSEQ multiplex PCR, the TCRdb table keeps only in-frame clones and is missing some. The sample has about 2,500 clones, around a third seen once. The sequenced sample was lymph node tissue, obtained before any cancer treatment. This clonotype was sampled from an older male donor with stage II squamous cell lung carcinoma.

CDR3 bases: TGTGCCAGCAGTGGGACAGAGTCTGAAACTTTCTTT. Amino acids: CASSGTESETFF. The J gene is TRBJ1-1, the V gene TRBV6-8, with 7 bases that match TRBD1. CDR3 length: 12 amino acids. Germline V gene data show CDR1 as MNHGY and CDR2 as SAAAGT.